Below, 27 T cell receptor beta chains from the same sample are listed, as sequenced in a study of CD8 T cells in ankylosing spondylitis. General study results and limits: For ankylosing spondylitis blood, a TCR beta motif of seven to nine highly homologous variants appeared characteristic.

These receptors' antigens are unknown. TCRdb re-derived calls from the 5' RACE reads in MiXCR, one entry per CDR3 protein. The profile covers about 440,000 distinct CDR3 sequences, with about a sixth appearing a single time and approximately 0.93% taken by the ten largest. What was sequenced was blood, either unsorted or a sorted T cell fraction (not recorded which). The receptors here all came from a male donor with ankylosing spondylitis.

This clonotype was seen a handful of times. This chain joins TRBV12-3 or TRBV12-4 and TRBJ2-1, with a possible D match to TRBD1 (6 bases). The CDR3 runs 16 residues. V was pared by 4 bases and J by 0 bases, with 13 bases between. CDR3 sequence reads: CASSSLGARSYNEQFF. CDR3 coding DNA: TGTGCCAGCAGTTCCCTGGGGGCTCGCTCCTACAATGAGCAGTTCTTC.

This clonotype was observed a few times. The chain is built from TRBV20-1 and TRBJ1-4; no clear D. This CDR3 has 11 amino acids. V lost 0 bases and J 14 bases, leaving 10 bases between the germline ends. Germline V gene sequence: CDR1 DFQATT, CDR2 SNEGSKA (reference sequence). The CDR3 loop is CSAREVASLFF. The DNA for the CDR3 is TGCAGTGCTAGAGAGGTGGCAAGCCTGTTTTTT.

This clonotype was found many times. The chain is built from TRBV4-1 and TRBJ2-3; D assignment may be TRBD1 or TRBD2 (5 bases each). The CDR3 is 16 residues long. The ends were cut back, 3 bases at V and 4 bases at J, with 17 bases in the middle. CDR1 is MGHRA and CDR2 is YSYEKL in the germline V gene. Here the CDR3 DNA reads TGCGCCAGCAGCCACAGCCGTATGGGGGTGGCAGATACGCAGTATTTT. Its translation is CASSHSRMGVADTQYF.

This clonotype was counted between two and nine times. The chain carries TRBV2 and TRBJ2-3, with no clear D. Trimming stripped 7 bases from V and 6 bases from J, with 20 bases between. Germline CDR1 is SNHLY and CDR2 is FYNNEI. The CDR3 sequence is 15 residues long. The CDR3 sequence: CASTITAPIGDTQYF. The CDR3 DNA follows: TGTGCCAGCACCATTACAGCGCCGATCGGGGATACGCAGTATTTT.

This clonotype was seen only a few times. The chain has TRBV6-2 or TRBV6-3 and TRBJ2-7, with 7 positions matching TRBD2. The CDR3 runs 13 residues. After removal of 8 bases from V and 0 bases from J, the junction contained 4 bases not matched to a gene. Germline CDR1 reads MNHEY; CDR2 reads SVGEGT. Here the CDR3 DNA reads TGTGCCAGCCAGCGGACTAGCTCCTACGAGCAGTACTTC. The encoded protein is CASQRTSSYEQYF.

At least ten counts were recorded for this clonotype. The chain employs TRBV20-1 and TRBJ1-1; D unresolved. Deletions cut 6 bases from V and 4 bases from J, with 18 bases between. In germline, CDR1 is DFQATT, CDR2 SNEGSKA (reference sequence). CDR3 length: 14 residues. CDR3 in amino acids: CSATTERVGTEAFF. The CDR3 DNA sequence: TGCAGTGCAACGACGGAGAGGGTGGGCACTGAAGCTTTCTTT.

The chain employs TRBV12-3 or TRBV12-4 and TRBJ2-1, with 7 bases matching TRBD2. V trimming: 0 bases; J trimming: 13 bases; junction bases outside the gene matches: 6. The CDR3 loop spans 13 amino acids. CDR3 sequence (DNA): TGTGCCAGCAGTTTAGCGACCAAGCGGGAACAGTTCTTC. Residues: CASSLATKREQFF.

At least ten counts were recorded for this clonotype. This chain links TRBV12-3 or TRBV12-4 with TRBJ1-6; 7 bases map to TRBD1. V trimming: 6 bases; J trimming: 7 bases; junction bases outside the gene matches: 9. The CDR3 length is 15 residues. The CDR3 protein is CASRYATGVNSPLHF. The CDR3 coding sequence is TGTGCCAGCAGATACGCAACAGGGGTGAATTCACCCCTCCACTTT.

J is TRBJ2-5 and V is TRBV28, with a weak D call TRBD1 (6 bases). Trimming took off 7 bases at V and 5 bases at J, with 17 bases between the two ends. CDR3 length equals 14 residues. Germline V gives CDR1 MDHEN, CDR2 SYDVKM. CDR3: CASMTLGQYETQYF. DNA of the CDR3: TGTGCCAGCATGACCCTTGGACAGTACGAGACCCAGTACTTC.

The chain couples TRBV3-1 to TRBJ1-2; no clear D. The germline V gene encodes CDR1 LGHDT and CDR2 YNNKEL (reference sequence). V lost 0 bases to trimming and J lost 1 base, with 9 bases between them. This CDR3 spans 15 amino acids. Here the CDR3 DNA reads TGTGCCAGCAGCCAAGATTCGGCCGGTAACTATGGCTACACCTTC. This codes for CASSQDSAGNYGYTF.

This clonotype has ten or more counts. The CDR3 bases are TGTGCCAGCTCAGATATTGTATCCTACGAGCAGTACTTC. This sequence encodes CASSDIVSYEQYF. The rearrangement joins TRBV18 to TRBJ2-7; the D is unclear. Trimming pared 5 bases from V and 1 base from J, leaving 9 bases between. The CDR3 totals 13 residues. Per germline, CDR1 KGHSH and CDR2 LQKENI.

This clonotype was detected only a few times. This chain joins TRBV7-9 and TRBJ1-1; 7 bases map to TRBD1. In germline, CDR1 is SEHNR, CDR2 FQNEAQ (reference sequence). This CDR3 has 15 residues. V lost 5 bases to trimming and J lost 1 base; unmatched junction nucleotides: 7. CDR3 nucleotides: TGTGCCAGCAGCCCCTCGACAGGGTGGAACACTGAAGCTTTCTTT. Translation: CASSPSTGWNTEAFF.

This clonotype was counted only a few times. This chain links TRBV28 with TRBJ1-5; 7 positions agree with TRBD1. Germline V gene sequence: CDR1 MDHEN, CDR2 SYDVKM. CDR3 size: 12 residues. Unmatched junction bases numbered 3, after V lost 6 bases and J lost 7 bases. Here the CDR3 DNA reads TGTGCCAGCAGCACACAGGGGCAGCCCCAGCATTTT. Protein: CASSTQGQPQHF.

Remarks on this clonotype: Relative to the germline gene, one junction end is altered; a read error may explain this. DNA for the CDR3: TGCAGTGCTCGAGAGACAGGGGACGCTGAAGCTTTCTTT. This gives the protein CSARETGDAEAFF. The chain has TRBV20-1 and TRBJ1-1; 8 nucleotides match TRBD1. CDR3 size: 13 residues. Germline loops: CDR1 DFQATT, CDR2 SNEGSKA (reference sequence).

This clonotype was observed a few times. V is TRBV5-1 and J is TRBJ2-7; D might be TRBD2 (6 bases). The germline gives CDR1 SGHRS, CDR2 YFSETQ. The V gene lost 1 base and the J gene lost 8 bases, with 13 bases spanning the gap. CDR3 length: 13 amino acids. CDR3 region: CASSLKEGIQQYF. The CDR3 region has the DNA TGCGCCAGCAGCTTGAAGGAGGGGATCCAGCAGTACTTC.

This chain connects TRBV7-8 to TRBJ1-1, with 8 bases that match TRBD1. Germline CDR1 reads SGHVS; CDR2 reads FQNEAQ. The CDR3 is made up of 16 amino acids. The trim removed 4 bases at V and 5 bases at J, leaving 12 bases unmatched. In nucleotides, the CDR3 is TGTGCCAGCAGCTACTTTACTGGACAGGGTGGGACTGAAGCTTTCTTT. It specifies CASSYFTGQGGTEAFF. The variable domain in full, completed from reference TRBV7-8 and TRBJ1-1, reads GAGVSQSPRYKVAKRGQDVALRCDPISGHVSLFWYQQALGQGPEFLTYFQNEAQLDKSGLPSDRFFAERPEGSVSTLKIQRTQQEDSAVYLCASSYFTGQGGTEAFFGQGTRLTVV.

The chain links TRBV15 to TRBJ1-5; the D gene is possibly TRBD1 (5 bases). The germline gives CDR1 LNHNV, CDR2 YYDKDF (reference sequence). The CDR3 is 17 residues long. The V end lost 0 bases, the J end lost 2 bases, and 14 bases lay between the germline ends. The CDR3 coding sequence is TGTGCCACCAGCAGAGATTGGGGGGTCGGGGGCAATCAGCCCCAGCATTTT. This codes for CATSRDWGVGGNQPQHF. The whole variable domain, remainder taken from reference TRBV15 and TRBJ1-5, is DAMVIQNPRYQVTQFGKPVTLSCSQTLNHNVMYWYQQKSSQAPKLLFHYYDKDFNNEADTPDNFQSRRPNTSFCFLDIRSPGLGDTAMYLCATSRDWGVGGNQPQHFGDGTRLSIL.

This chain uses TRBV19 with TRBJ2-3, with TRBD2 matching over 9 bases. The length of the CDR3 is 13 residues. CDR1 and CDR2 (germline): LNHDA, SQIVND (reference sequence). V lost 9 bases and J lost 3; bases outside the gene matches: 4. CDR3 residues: CASWTSATDTQYF. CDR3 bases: TGTGCCAGCTGGACTAGCGCAACAGATACGCAGTATTTT.

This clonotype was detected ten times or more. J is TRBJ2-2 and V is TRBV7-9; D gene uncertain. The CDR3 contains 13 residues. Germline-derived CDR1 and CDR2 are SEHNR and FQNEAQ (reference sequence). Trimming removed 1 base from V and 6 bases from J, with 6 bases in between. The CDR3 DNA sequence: TGTGCCAGCAGCTTAGATGCGGCCGGGGAGCTGTTTTTT. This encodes CASSLDAAGELFF. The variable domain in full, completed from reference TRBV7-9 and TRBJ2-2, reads DTGVSQNPRHKITKRGQNVTFRCDPISEHNRLYWYRQTLGQGPEFLTYFQNEAQLEKSRLLSDRFSAERPKGSFSTLEIQRTEQGDSAMYLCASSLDAAGELFFGEGSRLTVL.

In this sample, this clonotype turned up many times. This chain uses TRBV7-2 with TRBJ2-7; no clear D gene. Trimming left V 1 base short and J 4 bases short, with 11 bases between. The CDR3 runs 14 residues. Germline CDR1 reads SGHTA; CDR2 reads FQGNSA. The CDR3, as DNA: TGTGCCAGCAGCTTAGACAGACTTACTTACGAGCAGTACTTC. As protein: CASSLDRLTYEQYF.

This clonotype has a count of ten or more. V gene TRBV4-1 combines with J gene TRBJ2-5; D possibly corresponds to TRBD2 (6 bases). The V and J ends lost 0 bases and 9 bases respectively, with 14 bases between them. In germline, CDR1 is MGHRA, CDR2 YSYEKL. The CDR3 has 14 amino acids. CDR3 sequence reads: CASSQDWRGLSQYF. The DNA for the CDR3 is TGCGCCAGCAGCCAAGATTGGCGGGGATTGTCCCAGTACTTC.

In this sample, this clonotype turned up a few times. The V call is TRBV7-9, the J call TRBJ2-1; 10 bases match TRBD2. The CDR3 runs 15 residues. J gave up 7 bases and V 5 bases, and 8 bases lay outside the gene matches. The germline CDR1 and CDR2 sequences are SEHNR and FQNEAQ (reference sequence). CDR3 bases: TGTGCCAGCAGCGAGCAGCGGGAGGGGGTAAATGAGCAGTTCTTC. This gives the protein CASSEQREGVNEQFF.

The CDR3 DNA sequence: TGTGCCATCAAAGCCGCAAGCGGCCGCCAAGAGACCCAGTACTTC. This translates into CAIKAASGRQETQYF. This sequence joins TRBV10-3 and TRBJ2-5; perhaps TRBD2 as D (5 bases). V lost 7 bases to trimming and J lost 1 base, with 16 bases between them. Germline V gene sequence: CDR1 ENHRY, CDR2 SYGVKD. This CDR3 comprises 15 residues.

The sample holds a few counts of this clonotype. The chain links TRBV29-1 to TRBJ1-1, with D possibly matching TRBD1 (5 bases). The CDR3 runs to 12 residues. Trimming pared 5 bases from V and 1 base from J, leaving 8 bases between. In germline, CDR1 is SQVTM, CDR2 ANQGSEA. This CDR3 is CSVHQGNTEAFF. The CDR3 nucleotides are TGCAGCGTTCACCAGGGGAACACTGAAGCTTTCTTT.

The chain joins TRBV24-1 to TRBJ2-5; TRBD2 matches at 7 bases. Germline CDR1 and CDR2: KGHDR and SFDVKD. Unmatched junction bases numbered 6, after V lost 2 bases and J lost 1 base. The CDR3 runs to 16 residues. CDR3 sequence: CATSDSPSGLQETQYF. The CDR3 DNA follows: TGTGCCACCAGTGATTCGCCTAGCGGACTCCAAGAGACCCAGTACTTC.

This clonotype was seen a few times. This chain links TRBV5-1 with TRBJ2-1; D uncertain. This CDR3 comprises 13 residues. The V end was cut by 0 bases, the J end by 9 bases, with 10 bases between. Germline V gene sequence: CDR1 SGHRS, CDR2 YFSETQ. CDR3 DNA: TGCGCCAGCAGCTTGGTGGCAGGCGGTGAGCAGTTCTTC. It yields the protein CASSLVAGGEQFF.

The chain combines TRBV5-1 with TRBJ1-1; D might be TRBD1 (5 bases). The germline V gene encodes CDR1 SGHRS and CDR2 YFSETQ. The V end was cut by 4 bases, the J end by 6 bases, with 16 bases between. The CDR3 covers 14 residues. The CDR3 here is CASSPGRARAEAFF. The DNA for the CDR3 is TGCGCCAGCAGCCCGGGACGGGCGAGGGCTGAAGCTTTCTTT.